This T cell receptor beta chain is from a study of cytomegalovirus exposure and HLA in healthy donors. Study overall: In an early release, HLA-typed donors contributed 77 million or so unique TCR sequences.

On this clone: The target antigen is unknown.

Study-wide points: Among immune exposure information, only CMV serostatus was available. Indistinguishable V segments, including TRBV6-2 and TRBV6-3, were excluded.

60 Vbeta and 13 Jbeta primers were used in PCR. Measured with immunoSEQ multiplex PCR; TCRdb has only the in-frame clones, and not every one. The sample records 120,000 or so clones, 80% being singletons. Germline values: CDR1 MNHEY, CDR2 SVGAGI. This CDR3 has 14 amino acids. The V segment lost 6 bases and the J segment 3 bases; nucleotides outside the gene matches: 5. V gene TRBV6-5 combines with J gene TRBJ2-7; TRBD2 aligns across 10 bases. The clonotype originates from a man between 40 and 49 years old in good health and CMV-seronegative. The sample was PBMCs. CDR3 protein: CASRRSGGDYEQYF. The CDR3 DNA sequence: TGTGCCAGCAGGCGAAGCGGGGGGGACTACGAGCAGTACTTC.